The 27 T cell receptor beta chains presented below share a single source sample, sequenced in a study of T cell repertoires in cytomegalovirus infection. TCRdb recomputed calls from the reads with MiXCR, one row per CDR3 protein. The sample yields under 120,000 distinct CDR3 sequences, about 40% seen once. For these TCRs, the target antigens are not known. The starting material was CD8+ T cells from cultured PBMCs, obtained from culture after CMV antigen stimulation. Every receptor here comes from a human donor in good health (CMV status not recorded). Some clones in this sample may be carry-over from other donors' samples.

This clonotype was observed at least ten times. The V call is TRBV12-3 or TRBV12-4, the J call TRBJ2-7; D is perhaps TRBD2 (5 bases). V lost 4 bases to trimming and J lost 6 bases, with 13 bases between them. The CDR3 consists of 13 residues. In DNA, the CDR3 is TGTGCCAGCAGTTCGGGGAGCCGGGGCGAGCAGTACTTC. It translates to CASSSGSRGEQYF.

This rearrangement joins TRBV6-5 to TRBJ1-2; D is possibly TRBD1 (5 bases). CDR3 length: 16 residues. Per the germline V gene, CDR1 is MNHEY and CDR2 is SVGAGI. The V gene lost 0 bases and the J gene lost 3 bases, with 14 bases spanning the gap. The CDR3 loop is CASSYSRRGIDYGYTF. The CDR3 DNA reads TGTGCCAGCAGTTACTCAAGGAGGGGTATTGACTATGGCTACACCTTC.

This clonotype was counted a few times. This rearrangement joins TRBV7-9 to TRBJ2-7, with 7 bases fitting TRBD2. CDR3 length equals 15 residues. The germline CDR1 and CDR2 sequences are SEHNR and FQNEAQ (reference sequence). The V gene end was trimmed by 0 bases and the J gene end by 2 bases; junction bases not matched to a gene: 4. The CDR3 region has the DNA TGTGCCAGCAGCTTAGCGGGGACTACGACCTACGAGCAGTACTTC. This encodes CASSLAGTTTYEQYF.

The J gene is TRBJ2-7, the V gene TRBV12-3 or TRBV12-4; D gene uncertain. This CDR3 has 14 amino acids. With 3 bases removed from V and 0 bases from J, the gap between germline ends came to 9 bases. The CDR3 sequence: CASSFRTASYEQYF. The CDR3 DNA reads TGTGCCAGCAGTTTCCGGACGGCCTCCTACGAGCAGTACTTC.

J is TRBJ1-1 and V is TRBV7-9, with D possibly matching TRBD1 (6 bases). The CDR3 runs 13 residues. Trimming took off 7 bases at V and 1 base at J, with 10 bases between the two ends. Germline V gene data show CDR1 as SEHNR and CDR2 as FQNEAQ (reference sequence). CDR3 region: CASMQGPNTEAFF. In DNA form, the CDR3 reads TGTGCCAGCATGCAGGGGCCGAACACTGAAGCTTTCTTT.

The chain employs TRBV4-1 and TRBJ2-1; no firm D call. CDR3 length: 15 residues. Germline V gene sequence: CDR1 MGHRA, CDR2 YSYEKL. V lost 0 bases and J 0 bases, leaving 6 bases between the germline ends. CDR3 sequence (DNA): TGCGCCAGCAGCCAAGAGCTGGACTCCTACAATGAGCAGTTCTTC. Protein product: CASSQELDSYNEQFF.

The chain carries TRBV11-2 and TRBJ2-1; tentative D call: TRBD2 (6 bases). In germline, CDR1 is SGHAT, CDR2 FQNNGV. V lost 4 bases and J lost 2, with 12 bases in between. The CDR3 extends over 15 amino acids. DNA for the CDR3: TGTGCCAGCAGCTCCAGTAGCGGAGCCTACAATGAGCAGTTCTTC. Translated: CASSSSSGAYNEQFF.

This clonotype was detected a few times. This chain's CDR3 is CASSLVGVGAYNEQFF. As DNA, the CDR3 is TGTGCCAGCAGCTTAGTAGGGGTAGGGGCATACAATGAGCAGTTCTTC. The chain recombines TRBV7-8 with TRBJ2-1; a weak D match, TRBD1 (5 bases). Trimming pared 1 base from V and 4 bases from J, leaving 14 bases between. Germline V gene sequence: CDR1 SGHVS, CDR2 FQNEAQ. This CDR3 has 16 residues.

The chain joins TRBV4-1 to TRBJ1-3; the D is unclear. The CDR3 has 15 residues. Trimming pared 0 bases from V and 0 bases from J, leaving 6 bases between. Germline V gives CDR1 MGHRA, CDR2 YSYEKL. CDR3 amino acids: CASSQETGSGNTIYF. CDR3 DNA: TGCGCCAGCAGCCAAGAAACGGGCTCTGGAAACACCATATATTTT.

This clonotype was detected only a few times. The rearrangement links TRBV7-6 to TRBJ2-5; D is possibly TRBD2 (6 bases). Trimming stripped 5 bases from V and 5 bases from J, with 21 bases between. From germline, CDR1 is SGHVS and CDR2 FNYEAQ. This CDR3 has 16 residues. The CDR3 here is CASSRRGTSGGETQYF. The CDR3 nucleotides are TGTGCCAGCAGCCGCCGAGGGACTTCTGGCGGGGAGACCCAGTACTTC.

The CDR3 sequence is CASRPRGLAENTGELFF. In nucleotides, the CDR3 is TGTGCCAGCAGGCCCAGGGGACTAGCGGAAAACACCGGGGAGCTGTTTTTT. The rearrangement uses TRBV12-3 or TRBV12-4 and TRBJ2-2; 11 positions match TRBD2. CDR3 length: 17 amino acids. The V and J ends lost 6 bases and 2 bases, in that order; junction bases with no gene match: 8.

This chain links TRBV11-2 with TRBJ2-7; D ambiguous. Trimming stripped 8 bases from V and 5 bases from J, with 16 bases between. The CDR3 consists of 13 residues. Germline CDR1 SGHAT, CDR2 FQNNGV. CDR3 in amino acids: CASSWAPLDEQYF. CDR3 nucleotides: TGTGCCAGCTCCTGGGCACCCTTGGACGAGCAGTACTTC.

The CDR3 region is CASSYGGSTDTQYF. CDR3 nucleotide sequence: TGTGCCAGCAGTTACGGCGGAAGCACAGATACGCAGTATTTT. The rearrangement links TRBV6-5 to TRBJ2-3; unclear D gene. Trimming stripped 2 bases from V and 0 bases from J, with 6 bases between. The CDR3 sequence is 14 residues long. Germline V gene sequence: CDR1 MNHEY, CDR2 SVGAGI.

V gene TRBV19 combines with J gene TRBJ2-1; D not certain. Germline CDR1 reads LNHDA; CDR2 reads SQIVND (reference sequence). The CDR3 runs 14 residues. Trimming shortened V by 0 bases and J by 1 base, and 4 bases separated the two germline ends. The CDR3 is CASSIDGSYNEQFF. The CDR3 coding sequence is TGTGCCAGTAGTATAGATGGGTCCTACAATGAGCAGTTCTTC.

This clonotype is classed as medium-sized. The chain joins TRBV7-2 to TRBJ2-7; D is perhaps TRBD2 (5 bases). The V end lost 3 bases, the J end lost 4 bases, and 10 bases lay between the germline ends. The CDR3 runs 13 residues. Per the germline V gene, CDR1 is SGHTA and CDR2 is FQGNSA. This CDR3 is CASSFFTSYEQYF. As DNA, the CDR3 is TGTGCCAGCAGCTTCTTCACTAGTTACGAGCAGTACTTC.

The chain joins TRBV19 to TRBJ1-5; 9 nucleotides match TRBD1. The CDR3 is made up of 16 amino acids. Germline CDR1 is LNHDA and CDR2 is SQIVND (reference sequence). The trim removed 8 bases at V and 7 bases at J, leaving 15 bases unmatched. CDR3 sequence: CASGTGTTFLGQPQHF. DNA for the CDR3: TGTGCCAGTGGGACAGGGACAACCTTCTTGGGCCAGCCCCAGCATTTT.

The chain has TRBV19 and TRBJ2-1, with 12 positions matching TRBD2. This CDR3 region has 16 residues. Germline lookup yields CDR1 LNHDA and CDR2 SQIVND (reference sequence). V was clipped by 5 bases and J by 8 bases; unmatched bases: 10. CDR3 coding DNA: TGTGCCAGTAGTCGTATCCTAGCGGGGGGGCGCGATGAGCAGTTCTTC. Its protein product is CASSRILAGGRDEQFF.

The chain carries TRBV9 and TRBJ1-2, with 9 positions matching TRBD1. From germline, CDR1 is SGDLS and CDR2 YYNGEE. CDR3 length: 15 amino acids. J lost 4 bases, V lost 3 bases, and 7 bases had no gene match. CDR3 sequence (DNA): TGTGCCAGCAGCGACCCCGGGACAGGGACCTATGGCTACACCTTC. It translates to CASSDPGTGTYGYTF.

The chain is built from TRBV7-6 and TRBJ2-1; D not resolved. The ends were cut back, 4 bases at V and 4 bases at J, with 8 bases in the middle. The germline gives CDR1 SGHVS, CDR2 FNYEAQ. The CDR3 is 13 residues long. CDR3: CASSSDPYNEQFF. CDR3 DNA: TGTGCCAGCAGCTCCGACCCTTACAATGAGCAGTTCTTC.

This clonotype was detected once. CDR3 amino acids: CASSPGDRGSYEQFF. CDR3 nucleotides: TGCGCCAGCAGCCCGGGGGACAGGGGTAGTTATGAGCAGTTCTTC. The chain uses TRBV4-1 and TRBJ2-1; 10 bases line up with TRBD1. Germline CDR1 is MGHRA and CDR2 is YSYEKL. The ends lost 4 bases at V and 8 bases at J; junction bases unmatched: 8. This CDR3 is 15 amino acids long.

The chain is built from TRBV12-3 or TRBV12-4 and TRBJ1-5; D possibly corresponds to TRBD1 (6 bases). The CDR3 extends over 13 amino acids. Between the trimmed V and J ends, which lost 3 bases and 6 bases, there was a span of 9 bases. The CDR3 DNA reads TGTGCCAGCAGTTTCGGGGGCGGTCAGCCCCAGCATTTT. Amino acids: CASSFGGGQPQHF.

The V call is TRBV20-1, the J call TRBJ1-5; TRBD1 might be the D (6 bases). CDR1 and CDR2 from the germline V gene are DFQATT and SNEGSKA (reference sequence). The CDR3 is 14 amino acids. V lost 6 bases to trimming and J lost 2 bases, with 14 bases between them. The CDR3 region is CSARGGLGNQPQHF. The CDR3 coding sequence is TGCAGTGCCCGAGGGGGGTTAGGCAATCAGCCCCAGCATTTT.

This clonotype was seen many times. V is TRBV7-6 and J is TRBJ2-3, with unresolved D. The CDR3 has 15 residues. V lost 7 bases, J lost 2 bases, and 16 bases lay in between. Per the germline V gene, CDR1 is SGHVS and CDR2 is FNYEAQ. The CDR3 DNA reads TGTGCCAGCAAACCTGAGATGAGTTTCACAGATACGCAGTATTTT. This encodes CASKPEMSFTDTQYF.

This clonotype showed up just a few times. V usage is TRBV7-2 and J usage is TRBJ1-2, with 7 bases fitting TRBD1. Germline trimming cut 5 bases from V and 4 bases from J; bases unmatched to any gene: 4. Germline V gene data show CDR1 as SGHTA and CDR2 as FQGNSA. The CDR3 is made up of 13 amino acids. The CDR3 loop reads CASSRGGLYGYTF. The CDR3 DNA reads as TGTGCCAGCAGCCGAGGGGGCCTCTATGGCTACACCTTC.

This clonotype was counted only a few times. The J gene is TRBJ2-1, the V gene TRBV7-3; 9 bases match TRBD1. CDR1 and CDR2 (germline): SGHTA, FQGTGA. The CDR3 is 15 amino acids. V lost 2 bases, J lost 8 bases, and 7 bases stayed unmatched. The CDR3 spells CASSLGQGIGYEQFF. As DNA, the CDR3 is TGTGCCAGCAGCTTAGGACAGGGGATAGGCTATGAGCAGTTCTTC. Filled out from reference TRBV7-3 and TRBJ2-1, the complete variable domain reads GAGVSQTPSNKVTEKGKYVELRCDPISGHTALYWYRQSLGQGPEFLIYFQGTGAADDSGLPNDRFFAVRPEGSVSTLKIQRTERGDSAVYLCASSLGQGIGYEQFFGPGTRLTVL.

Regarding this clonotype: The junction and the germline gene differ at one end; a read error may be behind it. V usage is TRBV5-6 and J usage is TRBJ2-2, with a weak D call TRBD2 (6 bases). This CDR3 has 16 residues. CDR1 SGHDT and CDR2 YYEEEE come from the germline V gene. As DNA, the CDR3 is TGTGCCAGCAGCTTGGGGGGGGAATCGAACGCCGGGGAGCTGTTTTTT. It specifies CASSLGGESNAGELFF.

This chain joins TRBV7-2 and TRBJ2-1; 8 bases fit TRBD2. V was clipped by 5 bases and J by 6 bases; unmatched bases: 12. Germline-derived CDR1 and CDR2 are SGHTA and FQGNSA. The CDR3 has 16 amino acids. Written as DNA, the CDR3 is TGTGCCAGCAGCCCCGGGCGGGGGGCCAGATTCAATGAGCAGTTCTTC. This codes for CASSPGRGARFNEQFF.